A single sample is the source of the 24 T cell receptor beta chains below, sequenced in a study of blood T cell repertoires in COVID-19. Profiling relied on immunoSEQ multiplex PCR, and the TCRdb table lists in-frame clones only, not all of them. The data show approximately 350,000 clones, over 70% seen once. The sequencing sample was made of peripheral blood. These receptors originate from a young man with active or convalescent COVID-19.

V gene TRBV18 combines with J gene TRBJ1-4; 7 nucleotides agree with TRBD1. CDR3 length: 17 residues. Germline CDR1 KGHSH, CDR2 LQKENI. V shed 8 bases, J shed 0 bases, and the junction held 12 bases outside the gene matches. CDR3 nucleotides: TGTGCCAGCCATACCAGGGGGACGCGTGCAACTAATGAAAAACTGTTTTTT. This encodes CASHTRGTRATNEKLFF.

V gene TRBV5-1 combines with J gene TRBJ2-4, with 11 nucleotides matching TRBD2. The CDR3 has 16 amino acids. CDR1 and CDR2 from the germline V gene are SGHRS and YFSETQ. With 2 bases clipped from V and 0 bases from J, the junction kept 1 base outside the gene matches. CDR3 amino acids: CASSFTSGGAKNIQYF. The CDR3 DNA reads as TGCGCCAGCAGCTTTACTAGCGGGGGAGCCAAAAACATTCAGTACTTC. Full variable domain (remainder filled in from reference TRBV5-1 and TRBJ2-4): KAGVTQTPRYLIKTRGQQVTLSCSPISGHRSVSWYQQTPGQGLQFLFEYFSETQRNKGNFPGRFSGRQFSNSRSEMNVSTLELGDSALYLCASSFTSGGAKNIQYFGAGTRLSVL.

The J gene is TRBJ2-1, the V gene TRBV24-1, with D possibly matching TRBD2 (5 bases). There are 14 residues in the CDR3. V was pared by 4 bases and J by 6 bases, with 12 bases between. Germline-derived CDR1 and CDR2 are KGHDR and SFDVKD. Here the CDR3 reads CATSDSGLRNEQFF. CDR3 nucleotide sequence: TGTGCCACCAGTGACTCTGGACTTCGCAATGAGCAGTTCTTC.

This rearrangement joins TRBV30 to TRBJ1-2; D is unclear. CDR1 is GTSNPN, CDR2 SVGIG, per germline (reference sequence). The ends were cut back, 0 bases at V and 4 bases at J, with 9 bases in the middle. The CDR3 totals 13 residues. The CDR3 DNA sequence: TGTGCCTGGAGTGTCGGATCGGGCTATGGCTACACCTTC. This translates into CAWSVGSGYGYTF.

V is TRBV11-3 and J is TRBJ2-3, with 7 bases matching TRBD2. V lost 3 bases, J lost 3 bases, and 6 bases stayed unmatched. In germline, CDR1 is SGHNT, CDR2 YENEEA. This CDR3 is built from 15 residues. The CDR3 nucleotides read TGTGCCAGCAGCTTGTCGGGGGGACGTACAGATACGCAGTATTTT. This encodes CASSLSGGRTDTQYF. Complete variable domain (other parts from reference TRBV11-3 and TRBJ2-3): EAGVVQSPRYKIIEKKQPVAFWCNPISGHNTLYWYLQNLGQGPELLIRYENEEAVDDSQLPKDRFSAERLKGVDSTLKIQPAELGDSAVYLCASSLSGGRTDTQYFGPGTRLTVL.

CDR3 sequence (DNA): TGCGCCAGCAGCCAAAGCCGGACAGGGCGCGAGCAGTACTTC. It specifies CASSQSRTGREQYF. The rearrangement joins TRBV4-1 to TRBJ2-7, with 8 nucleotides matching TRBD1. The germline gives CDR1 MGHRA, CDR2 YSYEKL. The length of the CDR3 is 14 residues. J lost 6 bases, V lost 2 bases, and 6 bases had no gene match.

J is TRBJ2-2 and V is TRBV12-3 or TRBV12-4; D is unresolved. Trimming took 7 bases from V and 5 from J, leaving 8 bases between them. CDR3 size: 12 residues. This CDR3 reads CASMSRTGELFF. The CDR3 nucleotides read TGTGCCAGCATGAGTCGGACCGGGGAGCTGTTTTTT.

This clone occurred once. V usage is TRBV11-3 and J usage is TRBJ1-6; D is unresolved. With 1 base removed from V and 7 bases from J, the gap between germline ends came to 11 bases. The CDR3 contains 15 residues. In germline, CDR1 is SGHNT, CDR2 YENEEA. CDR3 nucleotides: TGTGCCAGCAGCTTAGTGGGCAGAAACAATTCACCCCTCCACTTT. Translating it yields CASSLVGRNNSPLHF.

The chain combines TRBV5-4 with TRBJ2-5; D is possibly TRBD1 (6 bases). The V end lost 4 bases, the J end lost 3 bases, and 13 bases lay between the germline ends. This CDR3 comprises 14 residues. Germline CDR1 reads SGHNT; CDR2 reads YYREEE (reference sequence). CDR3 bases: TGTGCCAGCAGCGTTACCTGGACAGAAGAGACCCAGTACTTC. It yields the protein CASSVTWTEETQYF.

The rearrangement joins TRBV4-1 to TRBJ1-2; a possible D gene is TRBD1 (6 bases). CDR3 size: 13 residues. Germline assignment: CDR1 MGHRA and CDR2 YSYEKL. Trimming took 4 bases from V and 8 from J, leaving 14 bases between them. In DNA, the CDR3 is TGCGCCAGCAGCCCCGAGACAGGTTTGGGCTACACCTTC. It specifies CASSPETGLGYTF.

The genes are TRBV6-1 and TRBJ2-7; D not certain. Germline V gene sequence: CDR1 MNHNS, CDR2 SASEGT. V was cut by 2 bases and J by 7 bases, with 6 bases left in between. The CDR3 loop spans 11 amino acids. As DNA, the CDR3 is TGTGCCAGCAGTGAACCGCGGGAGCAGTACTTC. It codes for CASSEPREQYF.

This sequence joins TRBV4-1 and TRBJ1-3; possible D gene TRBD1, 6 bases. The germline V gene has CDR1 MGHRA and CDR2 YSYEKL. V was cut by 2 bases and J by 0 bases, with 8 bases left in between. This CDR3 has 15 amino acids. This chain's CDR3 is CASSQTGTSGNTIYF. CDR3 in DNA: TGCGCCAGCAGCCAAACAGGGACCTCTGGAAACACCATATATTTT.

This clone has only one observation. The J gene is TRBJ2-7, the V gene TRBV12-5, with unresolved D. Trimming stripped 3 bases from V and 3 bases from J, with 6 bases between. Germline CDR1 is LGHNT and CDR2 is FRNRAP. The CDR3 runs 12 residues. The CDR3 loop is CASGFSVYEQYF. As DNA, the CDR3 is TGTGCTAGTGGTTTTTCGGTCTACGAGCAGTACTTC.

The chain has TRBV6-4 and TRBJ1-2, with 9 bases that match TRBD1. Germline assignment: CDR1 MRHNA and CDR2 SNTAGT. The CDR3 is made up of 14 amino acids. V shed 8 bases and J 6 bases; nucleotides not matched to a gene: 10. The CDR3 protein is CASEDRGKENGYTF. DNA for the CDR3: TGTGCCAGCGAAGACAGGGGGAAAGAAAATGGCTACACCTTC.

The V call is TRBV5-1, the J call TRBJ1-1; D might be TRBD1 (5 bases). Germline V gives CDR1 SGHRS, CDR2 YFSETQ. There are 15 residues in the CDR3. The ends were cut back, 0 bases at V and 4 bases at J, with 13 bases in the middle. The CDR3, as DNA: TGCGCCAGCAGCTTGGGCGGGGCGAGCGTCACTGAAGCTTTCTTT. Its protein product is CASSLGGASVTEAFF.

V gene TRBV7-3 combines with J gene TRBJ2-3; perhaps TRBD1 as D (6 bases). CDR3 size: 13 residues. CDR1 and CDR2 from the germline V gene are SGHTA and FQGTGA. With 3 bases removed from V and 5 bases from J, the gap between germline ends came to 9 bases. The CDR3 loop is CASSLGAGDTQYF. Here the CDR3 DNA reads TGTGCCAGCAGCTTGGGGGCAGGAGATACGCAGTATTTT.

CDR3 DNA: TGTGCCAGCAGCCCAGAGGGTTCGGAGACCCAGTACTTC. Residues: CASSPEGSETQYF. The chain joins TRBV11-3 to TRBJ2-5, with D tentatively TRBD2 (5 bases). V gave up 5 bases and J gave up 5 bases, with 12 bases separating them. The V gene's germline CDR1 is SGHNT and CDR2 YENEEA. The length of the CDR3 is 13 residues.

This chain links TRBV7-9 with TRBJ2-7; 12 bases fit TRBD2. The CDR3 loop spans 17 amino acids. Germline trimming cut 4 bases from V and 4 bases from J; bases unmatched to any gene: 11. Germline lookup yields CDR1 SEHNR and CDR2 FQNEAQ (reference sequence). The CDR3 DNA is TGTGCCAGCAGCTCGCCTCGACTAGCGGGAGAAGGGTACGAGCAGTACTTC. This gives the protein CASSSPRLAGEGYEQYF.

V is TRBV7-9 and J is TRBJ2-7; D is unclear. The V gene's germline CDR1 is SEHNR and CDR2 FQNEAQ (reference sequence). Trimming removed 4 bases at V and 1 base at J, with 11 bases between. This CDR3 is built from 14 residues. CDR3: CASSSGSSSYEQYF. Here the CDR3 DNA reads TGTGCCAGCAGCTCAGGTAGTTCATCCTACGAGCAGTACTTC.

The rearrangement joins TRBV19 to TRBJ2-1, with no clear D. From germline, CDR1 is LNHDA and CDR2 SQIVND (reference sequence). V was cut by 2 bases and J by 3 bases, with 5 bases left in between. The CDR3 covers 13 residues. DNA of the CDR3: TGTGCCAGTAGTATATCCGTCTACAATGAGCAGTTCTTC. Amino acids: CASSISVYNEQFF.

This clone appeared many times. The genes are TRBV5-1 and TRBJ2-5, with D unresolved. The CDR3 extends over 11 amino acids. Trimming took off 2 bases at V and 3 bases at J, with 2 bases between the two ends. Germline assignment: CDR1 SGHRS and CDR2 YFSETQ. The CDR3 bases are TGCGCCAGCAGCTTCGAAGAGACCCAGTACTTC. This encodes CASSFEETQYF.

The chain joins TRBV19 to TRBJ2-1; 9 bases map to TRBD2. Losses at the gene ends were 3 bases for V and 8 bases for J; bases not matched to a gene: 5. The CDR3 length is 14 residues. Germline V gene sequence: CDR1 LNHDA, CDR2 SQIVND (reference sequence). CDR3 region: CASSMAGGLYEQFF. As DNA, the CDR3 is TGTGCCAGTAGTATGGCGGGAGGGCTCTATGAGCAGTTCTTC.

The CDR3 loop reads CASSLGPANYGYTF. CDR3 nucleotides: TGTGCCAGCAGCTTAGGGCCAGCTAACTATGGCTACACCTTC. The chain couples TRBV7-3 to TRBJ1-2; no firm D call. The CDR3 consists of 14 residues. V was trimmed by 2 bases and J by 0 bases, leaving 7 bases between them. CDR1 is SGHTA and CDR2 is FQGTGA in the germline V gene.

The chain is built from TRBV4-1 and TRBJ1-5; 9 positions match TRBD1. The CDR3 is 15 residues long. CDR1 and CDR2 from the germline V gene are MGHRA and YSYEKL. The V gene end was trimmed by 0 bases and the J gene end by 7 bases; junction bases not matched to a gene: 4. CDR3 nucleotide sequence: TGCGCCAGCAGCCAAGAAAGACAGGGGGACCAGCCCCAGCATTTT. Its protein is CASSQERQGDQPQHF.